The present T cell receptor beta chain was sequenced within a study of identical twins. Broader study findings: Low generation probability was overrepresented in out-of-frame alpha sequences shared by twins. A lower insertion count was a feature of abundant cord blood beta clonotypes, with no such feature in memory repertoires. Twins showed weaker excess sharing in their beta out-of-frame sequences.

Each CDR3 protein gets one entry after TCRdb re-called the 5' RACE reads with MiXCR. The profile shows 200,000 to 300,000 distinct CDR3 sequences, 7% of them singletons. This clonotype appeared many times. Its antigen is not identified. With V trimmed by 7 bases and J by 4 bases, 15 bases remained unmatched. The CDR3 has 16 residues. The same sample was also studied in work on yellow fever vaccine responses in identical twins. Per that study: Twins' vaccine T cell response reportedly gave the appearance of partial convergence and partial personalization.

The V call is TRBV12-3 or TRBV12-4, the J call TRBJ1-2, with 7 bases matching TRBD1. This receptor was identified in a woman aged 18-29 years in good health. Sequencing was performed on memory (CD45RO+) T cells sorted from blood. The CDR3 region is CASTSSQGFSSYGYTF. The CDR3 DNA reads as TGTGCCAGCACCAGCTCACAGGGGTTTAGTTCCTATGGCTACACCTTC.